The 25 T cell receptor beta chains below all came from one sample that was sequenced in a study of blood T cell repertoires in COVID-19. TCRdb's copy holds only in-frame clones and misses some; the assay was immunoSEQ multiplex PCR. This sample has a few hundred thousand clones, with approximately 86% found just once. Specimen: peripheral blood. The source of these receptors is a woman aged 25-40 years with COVID-19, enrolled during active disease.

The V gene is TRBV7-2, the J gene TRBJ1-2; unclear D gene. Germline CDR1 SGHTA, CDR2 FQGNSA. The V end was cut by 6 bases, the J end by 4 bases, with 18 bases between. CDR3 size: 15 residues. The CDR3, as DNA: TGTGCCAGCAGTTTTCGGTTGGAGGGTAGCTATGGCTACACCTTC. It translates to CASSFRLEGSYGYTF.

The V call is TRBV4-3, the J call TRBJ2-2; the D gene is possibly TRBD1 (5 bases). The CDR3 has 15 residues. Trimming cost V 2 bases and J 2 bases, with 9 bases left between them. Germline V lookup: CDR1 LGHNA, CDR2 YSLEER. The CDR3 coding sequence is TGCGCCAGCAGCCAACTACAGGAAAACACCGGGGAGCTGTTTTTT. Translated: CASSQLQENTGELFF.

This chain joins TRBV18 and TRBJ1-4; 10 nucleotides line up with TRBD1. Trimming at V came to 5 bases and at J to 5 bases, leaving 8 bases not matched to a gene. This CDR3 spans 16 amino acids. In germline, CDR1 is KGHSH, CDR2 LQKENI. The CDR3 region has the DNA TGTGCCAGCTCATCCGACAGGGGGCGAGGAAATGAAAAACTGTTTTTT. Its protein product is CASSSDRGRGNEKLFF.

This chain's CDR3 is CASSLGTAGGHEQYF. CDR3 bases: TGTGCCAGCAGTTTGGGAACGGCAGGGGGCCACGAGCAGTACTTC. The chain has TRBV28 and TRBJ2-7, with 8 bases aligning to TRBD1. Germline V lookup: CDR1 MDHEN, CDR2 SYDVKM. This CDR3 is built from 15 residues. V lost 3 bases and J lost 5; bases outside the gene matches: 9.

Notes on this clone: This CDR3 is also generated by other DNA sequences in the sample. This chain connects TRBV6-5 to TRBJ2-1; possibly TRBD1 for D (5 bases). This CDR3 has 11 residues. The germline V gene encodes CDR1 MNHEY and CDR2 SVGAGI. The germline V and J ends were trimmed by 7 bases and 6 bases, with 7 bases remaining between them. The CDR3 nucleotides read TGTGCCAGCACGCAGGGCAATGAGCAGTTCTTC. Translation: CASTQGNEQFF.

The chain carries TRBV7-9 and TRBJ1-6; perhaps TRBD1 as D (6 bases). Per germline, CDR1 SEHNR and CDR2 FQNEAQ (reference sequence). The CDR3 has 14 amino acids. Trimming left V 1 base short and J 7 bases short, with 8 bases between. The CDR3 region is CASSLGTENSPLHF. The DNA for the CDR3 is TGTGCCAGCAGCTTAGGGACAGAAAATTCACCCCTCCACTTT.

This rearrangement joins TRBV4-1 to TRBJ1-5; no firm D call. From germline, CDR1 is MGHRA and CDR2 YSYEKL. V was trimmed by 0 bases and J by 1 base, leaving 13 bases between them. This CDR3 has 17 residues. The CDR3 sequence is CASSQENPRVSNQPQHF. CDR3 sequence (DNA): TGCGCCAGCAGCCAAGAGAATCCGAGGGTAAGCAATCAGCCCCAGCATTTT.

This chain links TRBV4-1 with TRBJ1-2; 7 bases map to TRBD1. This CDR3 has 15 amino acids. V was pared by 3 bases and J by 2 bases, with 6 bases of the junction left unmatched. Looked up from germline, CDR1 is MGHRA and CDR2 is YSYEKL. The CDR3 coding sequence is TGCGCCAGCAGCCAGGATTCGACAGGGAACTATGGCTACACCTTC. As protein: CASSQDSTGNYGYTF.

The genes are TRBV5-6 and TRBJ2-3; TRBD2 matches 10 bases. This CDR3 contains 15 residues. Germline CDR1 SGHDT, CDR2 YYEEEE. After removal of 4 bases from V and 3 bases from J, the junction contained 5 bases not matched to a gene. CDR3: CASSRSSGGTDTQYF. The CDR3 DNA is TGTGCCAGCAGCCGATCTAGCGGGGGTACAGATACGCAGTATTTT.

This CDR3 is CASTSGSGRETQYF. For the CDR3, the DNA is TGTGCCAGTACCTCCGGTAGCGGCCGGGAGACCCAGTACTTC. The chain links TRBV19 to TRBJ2-5; TRBD2 is a possible D gene (6 bases). CDR1 and CDR2 (germline): LNHDA, SQIVND (reference sequence). V was clipped by 7 bases and J by 5 bases, with 17 bases between them. The CDR3 has 14 amino acids.

The chain recombines TRBV9 with TRBJ1-5; 7 bases map to TRBD1. The CDR3 covers 15 residues. CDR1 and CDR2 (germline): SGDLS, YYNGEE. V lost 0 bases, J lost 6 bases, and 6 bases stayed unmatched. This chain's CDR3 is CASSVGSDRAQPQHF. The CDR3 DNA is TGTGCCAGCAGCGTAGGGTCTGACAGGGCTCAGCCCCAGCATTTT.

This chain joins TRBV29-1 and TRBJ1-2; possibly TRBD1 for D (5 bases). The CDR3 contains 10 residues. V was pared by 6 bases and J by 6 bases, with 8 bases between. Germline assignment: CDR1 SQVTM and CDR2 ANQGSEA. CDR3 nucleotides: TGCAGCGTGGGGGGGGATGGCTACACCTTC. It codes for CSVGGDGYTF.

The gene calls are TRBV5-6 and TRBJ2-7; D is uncertain. Germline V gives CDR1 SGHDT, CDR2 YYEEEE. V lost 1 base, J lost 0 bases, and 17 bases lay in between. The CDR3 contains 17 residues. CDR3 sequence (DNA): TGTGCCAGCAGCTTGCGGGTCTTGGCGGAAAGCTCCTACGAGCAGTACTTC. The encoded protein is CASSLRVLAESSYEQYF.

V is TRBV7-3 and J is TRBJ2-7; 8 bases are a match to TRBD1. This CDR3 is built from 15 residues. The V gene's germline CDR1 is SGHTA and CDR2 FQGTGA. V lost 2 bases and J lost 4; bases outside the gene matches: 7. The chain's CDR3 is CASSLYPTGEYEQYF. CDR3 DNA sequence: TGTGCCAGCAGCTTATATCCGACAGGGGAATACGAGCAGTACTTC.

This clone has more than one count but fewer than ten. This chain links TRBV6-1 with TRBJ2-7; no clear D gene. The CDR3 consists of 15 residues. Germline V gene lookup returns CDR1 MNHNS and CDR2 SASEGT. Trimming stripped 1 base from V and 5 bases from J, with 15 bases between. This CDR3 reads CASSEGSAGLNEQYF. CDR3 DNA sequence: TGTGCCAGCAGTGAAGGCTCCGCTGGCCTGAACGAGCAGTACTTC.

In its sample, this clone was seen a few times. The chain links TRBV4-3 to TRBJ2-7; 9 bases align to TRBD1. This CDR3 contains 17 residues. Germline V gene sequence: CDR1 LGHNA, CDR2 YSLEER. V lost 0 bases and J lost 2; bases outside the gene matches: 8. The chain's CDR3 is CASSQDPAGTGTYEQYF. The CDR3, as DNA: TGCGCCAGCAGCCAAGATCCTGCCGGGACAGGGACCTACGAGCAGTACTTC.

This rearrangement joins TRBV5-1 to TRBJ1-6; D gene unclear. Trimming removed 0 bases at V and 2 bases at J, with 15 bases between. The CDR3 is 18 residues long. Germline CDR1 is SGHRS and CDR2 is YFSETQ. The CDR3 coding sequence is TGCGCCAGCAGCTTGGGGCGAGCCGAGGATACCTATAATTCACCCCTCCACTTT. This sequence encodes CASSLGRAEDTYNSPLHF. The full variable domain, rest sourced from reference TRBV5-1 and TRBJ1-6, is KAGVTQTPRYLIKTRGQQVTLSCSPISGHRSVSWYQQTPGQGLQFLFEYFSETQRNKGNFPGRFSGRQFSNSRSEMNVSTLELGDSALYLCASSLGRAEDTYNSPLHFGNGTRLTVT.

The gene calls are TRBV4-2 and TRBJ2-2; 7 bases are shared with TRBD2. Germline CDR1 reads LGHNA; CDR2 reads YNFKEQ. V lost 0 bases and J lost 6; bases outside the gene matches: 4. The CDR3 is 15 amino acids. CDR3 nucleotide sequence: TGTGCCAGCAGCCAAGATATTGCGGGGGCCGGGGAGCTGTTTTTT. Translation gives CASSQDIAGAGELFF.

The chain uses TRBV9 and TRBJ2-3, with D perhaps matching TRBD1 (6 bases). CDR1 and CDR2 from the germline V gene are SGDLS and YYNGEE. The CDR3 sequence is 17 residues long. V was pared by 4 bases and J by 6 bases, with 24 bases between. The CDR3 DNA reads TGTGCCAGCAGCCTGAGCCCTATACCGGGACAATTGGATACGCAGTATTTT. Its protein product is CASSLSPIPGQLDTQYF.

V and J are TRBV19 and TRBJ2-1; TRBD2 agrees at 7 bases. Germline V gene data show CDR1 as LNHDA and CDR2 as SQIVND (reference sequence). V lost 1 base and J lost 9; bases outside the gene matches: 6. This CDR3 spans 14 amino acids. CDR3 nucleotides: TGTGCCAGTAGTATAGTGGTCAGGGAGGGTGAGCAGTTCTTC. This gives the protein CASSIVVREGEQFF.

The V call is TRBV5-1, the J call TRBJ2-3, with 11 bases lining up with TRBD2. Trimming took 4 bases from V and 3 from J; bases not matched to a gene: 4. The CDR3 is 15 amino acids. Germline CDR1 is SGHRS and CDR2 is YFSETQ. The CDR3 DNA reads TGCGCCAGCAGCCCACTAGCGGGAGTAACAGATACGCAGTATTTT. It encodes CASSPLAGVTDTQYF.

The CDR3 here is CASSQTSGGLSYNEQFF. The CDR3 DNA reads as TGTGCCAGCAGCCAGACTAGCGGGGGCCTCTCCTACAATGAGCAGTTCTTC. V gene TRBV28 combines with J gene TRBJ2-1; 12 bases line up with TRBD2. The J segment lost 0 bases and the V segment lost 6 bases, leaving 6 bases of the junction unmatched. Looked up from germline, CDR1 is MDHEN and CDR2 is SYDVKM. The CDR3 has 17 amino acids.

The rearrangement links TRBV5-1 to TRBJ2-1; 8 nucleotides align to TRBD2. V trimming: 0 bases; J trimming: 10 bases; junction bases outside the gene matches: 9. CDR3 size: 15 residues. Germline lookup yields CDR1 SGHRS and CDR2 YFSETQ. The CDR3, as DNA: TGCGCCAGCAGCTTGGGCGGGAGGTTCCGAAGCGAGCAGTTCTTC. This translates into CASSLGGRFRSEQFF.

This chain joins TRBV7-3 and TRBJ2-1; tentatively, D is TRBD2 (5 bases). Trimming left V 0 bases short and J 7 bases short, with 13 bases between. This CDR3 contains 15 residues. Germline V gene data show CDR1 as SGHTA and CDR2 as FQGTGA. CDR3 loop: CASSLTRTGLNEQFF. DNA of the CDR3: TGTGCCAGCAGCTTAACCCGGACTGGGTTGAATGAGCAGTTCTTC.

V and J are TRBV2 and TRBJ1-5, with D possibly matching TRBD1 (5 bases). From germline, CDR1 is SNHLY and CDR2 FYNNEI. This CDR3 has 14 amino acids. Trimming took off 3 bases at V and 4 bases at J, with 10 bases between the two ends. The CDR3: CASSEARANQPQHF. In nucleotides, the CDR3 is TGTGCCAGCAGTGAGGCCAGGGCGAATCAGCCCCAGCATTTT.